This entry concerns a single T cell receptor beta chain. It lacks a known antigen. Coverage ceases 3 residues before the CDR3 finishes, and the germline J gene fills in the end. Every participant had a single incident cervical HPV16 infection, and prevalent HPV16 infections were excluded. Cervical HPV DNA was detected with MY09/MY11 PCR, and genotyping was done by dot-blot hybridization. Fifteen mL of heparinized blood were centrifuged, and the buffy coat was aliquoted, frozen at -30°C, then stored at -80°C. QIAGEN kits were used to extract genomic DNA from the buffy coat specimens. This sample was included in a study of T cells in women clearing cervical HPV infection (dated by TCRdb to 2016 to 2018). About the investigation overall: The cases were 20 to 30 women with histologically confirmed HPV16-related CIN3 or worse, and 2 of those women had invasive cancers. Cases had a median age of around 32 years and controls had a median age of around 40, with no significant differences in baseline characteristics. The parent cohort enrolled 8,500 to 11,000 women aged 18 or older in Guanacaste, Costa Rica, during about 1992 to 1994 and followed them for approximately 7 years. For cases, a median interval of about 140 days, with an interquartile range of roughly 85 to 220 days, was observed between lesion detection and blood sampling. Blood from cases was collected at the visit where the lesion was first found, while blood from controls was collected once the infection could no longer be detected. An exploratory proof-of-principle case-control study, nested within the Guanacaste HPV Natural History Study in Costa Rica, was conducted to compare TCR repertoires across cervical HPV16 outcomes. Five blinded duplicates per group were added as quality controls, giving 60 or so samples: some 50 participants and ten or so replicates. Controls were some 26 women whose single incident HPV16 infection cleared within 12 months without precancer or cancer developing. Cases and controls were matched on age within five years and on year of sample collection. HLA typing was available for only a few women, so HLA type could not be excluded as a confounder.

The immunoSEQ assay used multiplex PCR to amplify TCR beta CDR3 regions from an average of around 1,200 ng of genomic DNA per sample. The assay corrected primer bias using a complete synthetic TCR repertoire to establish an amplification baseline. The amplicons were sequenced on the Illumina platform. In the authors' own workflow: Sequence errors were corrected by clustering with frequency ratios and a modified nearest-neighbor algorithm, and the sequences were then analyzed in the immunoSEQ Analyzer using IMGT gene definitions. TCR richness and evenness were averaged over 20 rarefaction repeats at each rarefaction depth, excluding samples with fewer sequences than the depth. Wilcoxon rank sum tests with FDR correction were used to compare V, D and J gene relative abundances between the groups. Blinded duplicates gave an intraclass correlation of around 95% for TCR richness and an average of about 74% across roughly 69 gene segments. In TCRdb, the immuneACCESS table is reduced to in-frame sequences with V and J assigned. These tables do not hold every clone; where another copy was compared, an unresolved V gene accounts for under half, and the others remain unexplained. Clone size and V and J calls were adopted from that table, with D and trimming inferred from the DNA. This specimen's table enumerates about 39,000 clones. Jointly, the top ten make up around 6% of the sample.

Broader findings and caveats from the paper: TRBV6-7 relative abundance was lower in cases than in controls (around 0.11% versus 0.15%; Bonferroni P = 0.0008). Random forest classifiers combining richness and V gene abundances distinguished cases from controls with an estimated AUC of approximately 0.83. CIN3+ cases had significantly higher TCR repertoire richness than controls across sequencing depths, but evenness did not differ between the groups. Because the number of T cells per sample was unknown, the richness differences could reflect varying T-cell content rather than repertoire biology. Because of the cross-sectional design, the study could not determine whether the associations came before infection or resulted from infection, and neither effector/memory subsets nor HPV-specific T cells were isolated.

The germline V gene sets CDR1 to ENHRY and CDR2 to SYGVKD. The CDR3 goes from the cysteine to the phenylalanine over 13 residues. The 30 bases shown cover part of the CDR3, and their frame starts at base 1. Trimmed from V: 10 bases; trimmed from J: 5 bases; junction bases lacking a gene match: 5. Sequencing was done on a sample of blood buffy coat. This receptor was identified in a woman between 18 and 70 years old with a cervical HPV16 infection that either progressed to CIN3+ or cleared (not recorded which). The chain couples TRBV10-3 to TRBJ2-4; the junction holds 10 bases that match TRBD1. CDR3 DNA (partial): TGTGCCAGCGGACAGGGGGATCAAAACATT. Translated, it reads CASGQGDQNI. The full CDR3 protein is CASGQGDQNIQYF.